Listed below are T cell receptor beta chains from one sample, sequenced in a study of long-term antiretroviral therapy in people with HIV. The table came from immunoSEQ multiplex PCR; TCRdb's copy has only in-frame clones and leaves some out. The sample lists some 22,000 clones, around 83% seen once, with 4% to 5% in the top ten. Sequenced material: unsorted PBMCs, taken 1.3 years after starting antiretroviral therapy. The receptor set was obtained from a man in his 60s with HIV. CDR3s include the opening cysteine and the closing phenylalanine or tryptophan. D genes are given only for firm matches. Size tells how often a clone was seen (once, few, many) or the class of an expanded clone, and some rows leave it out.

CDR3 protein: CASSEGRNTEAFF; CDR3 DNA: TGTGCCAGCAGTGAAGGTCGGAACACTGAAGCTTTCTTT; J gene: TRBJ1-1; D gene: -; V gene: TRBV2; clone size: -
CDR3 protein: CATSSDQGGFLEDEQYF; CDR3 DNA: TGTGCCACCAGCAGCGACCAGGGAGGGTTTCTAGAGGACGAGCAGTACTTC; J gene: TRBJ2-7; D gene: TRBD2; V gene: TRBV15; clone size: once
CDR3 protein: CASSLVGGEHQPQHF; CDR3 DNA: TGCGCCAGCAGCTTGGTGGGAGGGGAACATCAGCCCCAGCATTTT; J gene: TRBJ1-5; D gene: -; V gene: TRBV5-1; clone size: once
CDR3 protein: CAWKVRDRVWTDTQYF; CDR3 DNA: TGTGCCTGGAAGGTGCGGGACAGGGTGTGGACAGATACGCAGTATTTT; J gene: TRBJ2-3; D gene: TRBD1; V gene: TRBV30; clone size: -
CDR3 protein: CASSLGRGAGELFF; CDR3 DNA: TGTGCCAGCAGCCTGGGCAGGGGGGCCGGGGAGCTGTTTTTT; J gene: TRBJ2-2; D gene: -; V gene: TRBV13; clone size: -
CDR3 protein: CASSLENQPQHF; CDR3 DNA: TGTGCCAGCAGCCTCGAAAATCAGCCCCAGCATTTT; J gene: TRBJ1-5; D gene: -; V gene: TRBV5-6; clone size: -
CDR3 protein: CAIRKGETQYF; CDR3 DNA: TGTGCCATCAGGAAAGGAGAGACCCAGTACTTC; J gene: TRBJ2-5; D gene: -; V gene: TRBV10-3; clone size: -
CDR3 protein: CASSARQVIQPQHF; CDR3 DNA: TGTGCCAGCAGTGCCCGACAGGTGATTCAGCCCCAGCATTTT; J gene: TRBJ1-5; D gene: -; V gene: TRBV6-4; clone size: -
CDR3 protein: CATSTRTGDTGELFF; CDR3 DNA: TGTGCCACCAGCACCCGGACAGGAGACACCGGGGAGCTGTTTTTT; J gene: TRBJ2-2; D gene: TRBD1; V gene: TRBV15; clone size: few
CDR3 protein: CAWSQARDTIYF; CDR3 DNA: TGTGCCTGGAGCCAAGCTAGGGACACCATATATTTT; J gene: TRBJ1-3; D gene: -; V gene: TRBV30; clone size: -
CDR3 protein: CASSPLETQYF; CDR3 DNA: TGTGCCAGCAGCCCCCTAGAGACCCAGTACTTC; J gene: TRBJ2-5; D gene: -; V gene: TRBV7-9; clone size: -
CDR3 protein: CASSESVTGHGYTF; CDR3 DNA: TGCGCCAGCAGTGAGTCCGTGACAGGCCATGGCTACACCTTC; J gene: TRBJ1-2; D gene: -; V gene: TRBV10-2; clone size: -
CDR3 protein: CASSESIPGHSSYEQYF; CDR3 DNA: TGTGCCAGCAGTGAAAGTATCCCGGGACATAGCTCCTACGAGCAGTACTTC; J gene: TRBJ2-7; D gene: -; V gene: TRBV6-1; clone size: -
CDR3 protein: CASSYLDNEQFF; CDR3 DNA: TGTGCCAGCAGTTATTTGGACAATGAGCAGTTCTTC; J gene: TRBJ2-1; D gene: -; V gene: TRBV6-6; clone size: -
CDR3 protein: CASSDSGLDYNEQFF; CDR3 DNA: TGCGCCAGCAGTGATTCAGGACTAGACTACAATGAGCAGTTCTTC; J gene: TRBJ2-1; D gene: TRBD2; V gene: TRBV10-1; clone size: -
CDR3 protein: CASSPQGGSWQPQHF; CDR3 DNA: TGCGCCAGCAGCCCCCAAGGGGGATCCTGGCAGCCCCAGCATTTT; J gene: TRBJ1-5; D gene: -; V gene: TRBV5-1; clone size: -
CDR3 protein: CSVDREGQFF; CDR3 DNA: TGCAGCGTTGACAGGGAAGGGCAGTTCTTC; J gene: TRBJ2-1; D gene: -; V gene: TRBV29-1; clone size: -
CDR3 protein: CASSESPNYGYTF; CDR3 DNA: TGCGCCAGCAGTGAATCTCCTAACTATGGCTACACCTTC; J gene: TRBJ1-2; D gene: -; V gene: TRBV10-1; clone size: medium-sized
CDR3 protein: CASSLSREEKLFF; CDR3 DNA: TGTGCCAGCAGTTTAAGCAGGGAAGAAAAACTGTTTTTT; J gene: TRBJ1-4; D gene: -; V gene: TRBV27; clone size: -
CDR3 protein: CASSPNMDRNNSPLHF; CDR3 DNA: TGTGCCAGCTCACCGAACATGGACAGGAATAATTCACCCCTCCACTTT; J gene: TRBJ1-6; D gene: TRBD1; V gene: TRBV18; clone size: -
CDR3 protein: CAWTQMGTGTLNTGELFF; CDR3 DNA: TGTGCCTGGACTCAAATGGGGACCGGGACCCTGAACACCGGGGAGCTGTTTTTT; J gene: TRBJ2-2; D gene: -; V gene: TRBV30; clone size: -
CDR3 protein: CASSLGGQAKNIQYF; CDR3 DNA: TGTGCCAGCAGCTTGGGCGGCCAGGCCAAAAACATTCAGTACTTC; J gene: TRBJ2-4; D gene: -; V gene: TRBV5-4; clone size: -
CDR3 protein: CASSPQSGDPRGYTF; CDR3 DNA: TGTGCCAGCTCACCACAATCAGGAGATCCTCGAGGCTACACCTTC; J gene: TRBJ1-2; D gene: -; V gene: TRBV18; clone size: -
CDR3 protein: CASSQGVTTGGETQYF; CDR3 DNA: TGCGCCAGCAGCCAGGGGGTGACAACGGGCGGAGAGACCCAGTACTTC; J gene: TRBJ2-5; D gene: TRBD1; V gene: TRBV5-1; clone size: once
CDR3 protein: CASSLAGQPVGEAFF; CDR3 DNA: TGCGCCAGCAGCTTGGCGGGACAGCCGGTGGGGGAAGCTTTCTTT; J gene: TRBJ1-1; D gene: TRBD1; V gene: TRBV5-1; clone size: once
CDR3 protein: CASSLVWTGGSGYTF; CDR3 DNA: TGTGCCAGCAGCTTAGTGTGGACAGGGGGAAGTGGCTACACCTTC; J gene: TRBJ1-2; D gene: TRBD1; V gene: TRBV7-9; clone size: -
CDR3 protein: CASSLLGVLNTEAFF; CDR3 DNA: TGTGCCAGCAGCTTGCTCGGGGTGTTGAACACTGAAGCTTTCTTT; J gene: TRBJ1-1; D gene: -; V gene: TRBV5-4; clone size: -
CDR3 protein: CASSLRDSYEQYF; CDR3 DNA: TGCGCCAGCAGCTTAAGGGATTCCTACGAGCAGTACTTC; J gene: TRBJ2-7; D gene: -; V gene: TRBV5-1; clone size: -
CDR3 protein: CAISPGGPVNEQFF; CDR3 DNA: TGTGCCATCAGTCCGGGGGGGCCCGTCAATGAGCAGTTCTTC; J gene: TRBJ2-1; D gene: TRBD2; V gene: TRBV10-3; clone size: -
CDR3 protein: CASTPRGRTEAFF; CDR3 DNA: TGTGCCAGCACCCCCCGGGGACGAACTGAAGCTTTCTTT; J gene: TRBJ1-1; D gene: -; V gene: TRBV2; clone size: few
CDR3 protein: CASSLDRDSFGYTF; CDR3 DNA: TGCGCCAGCAGCTTGGACAGGGATAGCTTTGGCTACACCTTC; J gene: TRBJ1-2; D gene: -; V gene: TRBV5-1; clone size: few
CDR3 protein: CASSLNPGQAFVPRGNEQFF; CDR3 DNA: TGTGCCAGCAGTTTAAATCCGGGACAGGCTTTCGTCCCCCGGGGGAATGAGCAGTTCTTC; J gene: TRBJ2-1; D gene: TRBD1; V gene: TRBV27; clone size: -
CDR3 protein: CASSVALGDRGPDTQYF; CDR3 DNA: TGTGCCAGCAGCGTAGCTCTCGGGGACAGGGGCCCAGATACGCAGTATTTT; J gene: TRBJ2-3; D gene: TRBD1; V gene: TRBV9; clone size: -
CDR3 protein: CASSLSLGAYEQYF; CDR3 DNA: TGTGCCAGCAGCTTAAGCCTAGGGGCCTACGAGCAGTACTTC; J gene: TRBJ2-7; D gene: -; V gene: TRBV7-2; clone size: -
CDR3 protein: CAIKAGSSTYEQYF; CDR3 DNA: TGTGCCATCAAGGCAGGATCTTCAACCTACGAGCAGTACTTC; J gene: TRBJ2-7; D gene: -; V gene: TRBV10-3; clone size: few
CDR3 protein: CASRDFRGYGYTF; CDR3 DNA: TGTGCCAGCAGGGACTTTAGGGGGTATGGCTACACCTTC; J gene: TRBJ1-2; D gene: -; V gene: TRBV2; clone size: -
CDR3 protein: CATRGGYRNQPQHF; CDR3 DNA: TGTGCCACGAGGGGGGGGTACCGCAATCAGCCCCAGCATTTT; J gene: TRBJ1-5; D gene: -; V gene: TRBV6-4; clone size: -
CDR3 protein: CASSESMSGAPFAFF; CDR3 DNA: TGCGCCAGCAGTGAGTCTATGTCAGGGGCACCATTTGCTTTCTTT; J gene: TRBJ1-1; D gene: -; V gene: TRBV10-1; clone size: -
CDR3 protein: CASFGTYNEQFF; CDR3 DNA: TGTGCCAGCTTCGGTACCTACAATGAGCAGTTCTTC; J gene: TRBJ2-1; D gene: -; V gene: TRBV6-6; clone size: -
CDR3 protein: CASSASLVGPMGTEAFF; CDR3 DNA: TGTGCCAGCAGCGCATCCCTAGTAGGCCCGATGGGCACTGAAGCTTTCTTT; J gene: TRBJ1-1; D gene: -; V gene: TRBV9; clone size: -
CDR3 protein: CASSTYLASGELFF; CDR3 DNA: TGTGCCAGCAGCACTTATTTAGCTTCCGGGGAGCTGTTTTTT; J gene: TRBJ2-2; D gene: -; V gene: TRBV7-8; clone size: -